This T cell receptor beta chain was captured by sequencing in a study of OX40 agonist ivuxolimab in advanced cancers. On the study more broadly: Each patient was given ivuxolimab into a vein every 2 weeks, at 0.01 to 10 mg/kg. Three dose-escalation patients had partial responses: one with hepatocellular carcinoma and two with cutaneous melanoma.

This clone was recorded only once. The study sampled blood at baseline, cycle 4 day 1, and cycle 7 day 1. Produced via immunoSEQ multiplex PCR; TCRdb's table is partial and in-frame only. The profile shows some 75,000 clones, around nine tenths of them singletons. CDR3 size: 15 residues. Germline-derived CDR1 and CDR2 are MNHNY and SVGAGI (reference sequence). Trimming took 5 bases from V and 14 from J, leaving 22 bases between them. The chain links TRBV6-6 to TRBJ1-6, with D possibly being TRBD1 (5 bases). This TCR was recovered from an adult with an advanced solid tumor such as melanoma, head and neck, liver or kidney cancer. The sample consisted of CD4+ or CD8+ T cells sorted from blood, taken in a trial of the OX40 agonist ivuxolimab. In nucleotides, the CDR3 is TGTGCCAGCAGTCCGTCGACAGAGTCCTATCAGGCCCTCCACTTT. As protein: CASSPSTESYQALHF.